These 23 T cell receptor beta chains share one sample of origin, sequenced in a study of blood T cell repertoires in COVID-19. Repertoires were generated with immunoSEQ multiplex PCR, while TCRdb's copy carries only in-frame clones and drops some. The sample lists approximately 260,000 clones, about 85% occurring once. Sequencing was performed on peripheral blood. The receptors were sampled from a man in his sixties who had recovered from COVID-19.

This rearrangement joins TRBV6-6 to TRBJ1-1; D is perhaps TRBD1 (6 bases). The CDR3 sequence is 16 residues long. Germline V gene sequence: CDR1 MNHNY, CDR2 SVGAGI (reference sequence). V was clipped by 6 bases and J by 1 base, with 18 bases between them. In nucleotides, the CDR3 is TGTGCCAGCAGCCTCGGGGGGGCTACACAGAACACTGAAGCTTTCTTT. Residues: CASSLGGATQNTEAFF.

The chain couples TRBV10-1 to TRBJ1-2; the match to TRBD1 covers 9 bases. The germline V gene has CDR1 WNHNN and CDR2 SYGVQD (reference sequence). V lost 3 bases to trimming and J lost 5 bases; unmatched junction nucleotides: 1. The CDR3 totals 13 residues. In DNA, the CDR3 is TGCGCCAGCAGTGAAGGGACAGGGTATGGCTACACCTTC. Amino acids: CASSEGTGYGYTF.

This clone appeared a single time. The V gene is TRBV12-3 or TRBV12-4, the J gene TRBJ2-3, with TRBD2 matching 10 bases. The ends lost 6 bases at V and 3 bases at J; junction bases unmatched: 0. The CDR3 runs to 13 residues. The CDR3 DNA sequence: TGTGCCAGCAGGACTAGCGGGACAGATACGCAGTATTTT. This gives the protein CASRTSGTDTQYF.

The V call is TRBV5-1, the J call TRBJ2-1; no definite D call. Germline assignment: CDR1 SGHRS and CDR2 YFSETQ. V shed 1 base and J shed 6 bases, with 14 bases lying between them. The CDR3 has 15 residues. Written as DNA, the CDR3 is TGCGCCAGCAGCTTGTCGCGGCGTGAGGTCAATGAGCAGTTCTTC. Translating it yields CASSLSRREVNEQFF. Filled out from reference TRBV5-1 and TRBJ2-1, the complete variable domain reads KAGVTQTPRYLIKTRGQQVTLSCSPISGHRSVSWYQQTPGQGLQFLFEYFSETQRNKGNFPGRFSGRQFSNSRSEMNVSTLELGDSALYLCASSLSRREVNEQFFGPGTRLTVL.

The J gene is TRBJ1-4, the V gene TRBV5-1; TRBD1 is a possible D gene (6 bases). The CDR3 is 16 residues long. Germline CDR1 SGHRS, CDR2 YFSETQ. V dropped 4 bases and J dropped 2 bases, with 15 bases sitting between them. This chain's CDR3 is CASSTQGVGTNEKLFF. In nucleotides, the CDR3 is TGCGCCAGCAGCACACAGGGAGTAGGTACTAATGAAAAACTGTTTTTT.

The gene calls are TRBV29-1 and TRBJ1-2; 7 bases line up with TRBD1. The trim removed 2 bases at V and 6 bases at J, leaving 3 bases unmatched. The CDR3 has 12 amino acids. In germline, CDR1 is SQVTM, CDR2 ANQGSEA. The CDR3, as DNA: TGCAGCGTTGAACTTCAGGGGGATGGCTACACCTTC. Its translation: CSVELQGDGYTF. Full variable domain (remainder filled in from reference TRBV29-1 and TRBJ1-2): SAVISQKPSRDICQRGTSLTIQCQVDSQVTMMFWYRQQPGQSLTLIATANQGSEATYESGFVIDKFPISRPNLTFSTLTVSNMSPEDSSIYLCSVELQGDGYTFGSGTRLTVV.

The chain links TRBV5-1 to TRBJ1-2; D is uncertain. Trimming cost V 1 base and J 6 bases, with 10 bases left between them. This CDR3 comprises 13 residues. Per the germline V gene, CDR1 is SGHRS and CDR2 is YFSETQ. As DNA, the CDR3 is TGCGCCAGCAGCTTGCAGTCCGGGGATGGCTACACCTTC. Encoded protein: CASSLQSGDGYTF.

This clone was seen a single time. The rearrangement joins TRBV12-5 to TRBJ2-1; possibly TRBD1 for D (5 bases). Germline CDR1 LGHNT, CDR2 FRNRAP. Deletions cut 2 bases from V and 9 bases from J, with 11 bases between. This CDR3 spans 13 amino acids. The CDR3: CASGLFRETEQFF. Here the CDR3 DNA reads TGTGCTAGTGGTTTGTTCAGGGAAACTGAGCAGTTCTTC.

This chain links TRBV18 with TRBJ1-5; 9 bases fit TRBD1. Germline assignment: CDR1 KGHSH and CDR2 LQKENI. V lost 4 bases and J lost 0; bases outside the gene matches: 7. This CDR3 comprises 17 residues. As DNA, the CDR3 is TGTGCCAGCTCACTAGGGACAGGGCAGGGTAGCAATCAGCCCCAGCATTTT. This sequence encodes CASSLGTGQGSNQPQHF.

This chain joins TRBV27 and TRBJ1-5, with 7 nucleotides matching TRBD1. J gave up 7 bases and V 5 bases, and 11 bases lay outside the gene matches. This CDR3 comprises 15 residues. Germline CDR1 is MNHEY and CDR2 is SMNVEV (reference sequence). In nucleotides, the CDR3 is TGTGCCAGCAGTGCCCTCGGGGCAGGGGGGCAGCCCCAGCATTTT. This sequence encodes CASSALGAGGQPQHF.

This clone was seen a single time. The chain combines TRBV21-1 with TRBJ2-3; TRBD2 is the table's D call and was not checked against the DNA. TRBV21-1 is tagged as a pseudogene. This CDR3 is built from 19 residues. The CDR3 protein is CASSNKQTRRGGDTDTQYF. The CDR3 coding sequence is TGTGCCAGCAGCAATAAGCAAACGCGGCGGGGCGGAGACACAGATACGCAGTATTTT.

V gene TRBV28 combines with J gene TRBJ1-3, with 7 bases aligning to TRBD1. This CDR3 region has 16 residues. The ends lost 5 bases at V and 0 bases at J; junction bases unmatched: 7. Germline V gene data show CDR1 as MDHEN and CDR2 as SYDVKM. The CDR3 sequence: CASSPPGQPSGNTIYF. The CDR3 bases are TGTGCCAGCAGTCCGCCGGGACAGCCCTCTGGAAACACCATATATTTT. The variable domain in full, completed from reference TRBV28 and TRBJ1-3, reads DVKVTQSSRYLVKRTGEKVFLECVQDMDHENMFWYRQDPGLGLRLIYFSYDVKMKEKGDIPEGYSVSREKKERFSLILESASTNQTSMYLCASSPPGQPSGNTIYFGEGSWLTVV.

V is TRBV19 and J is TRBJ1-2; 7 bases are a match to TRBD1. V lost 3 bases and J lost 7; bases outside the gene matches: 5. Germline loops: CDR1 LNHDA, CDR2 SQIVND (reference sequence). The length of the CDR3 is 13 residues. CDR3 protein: CASSIGRGRGYTF. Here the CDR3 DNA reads TGTGCCAGTAGTATCGGAAGGGGGCGTGGCTACACCTTC.

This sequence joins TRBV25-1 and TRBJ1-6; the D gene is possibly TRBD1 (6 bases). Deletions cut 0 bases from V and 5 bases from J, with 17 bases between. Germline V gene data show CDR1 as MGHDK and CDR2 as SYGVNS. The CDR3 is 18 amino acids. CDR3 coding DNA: TGTGCCAGCAGTGAATATGTTGGGGGCCTCCAAAATAATTCACCCCTCCACTTT. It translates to CASSEYVGGLQNNSPLHF.

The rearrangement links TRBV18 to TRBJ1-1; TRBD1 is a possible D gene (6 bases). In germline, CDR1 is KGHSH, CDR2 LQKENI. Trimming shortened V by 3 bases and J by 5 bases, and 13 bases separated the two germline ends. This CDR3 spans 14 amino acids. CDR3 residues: CASSPGAGVTEAFF. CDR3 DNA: TGTGCCAGCTCACCTGGGGCAGGGGTTACTGAAGCTTTCTTT.

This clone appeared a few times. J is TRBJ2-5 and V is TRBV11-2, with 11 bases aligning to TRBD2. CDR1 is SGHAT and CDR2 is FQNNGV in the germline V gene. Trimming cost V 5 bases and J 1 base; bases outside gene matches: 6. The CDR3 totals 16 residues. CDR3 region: CASSRGLAASQETQYF. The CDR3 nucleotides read TGTGCCAGCAGCCGGGGACTAGCGGCCTCCCAAGAGACCCAGTACTTC.

The CDR3, as DNA: TGTGCCAGCTCCCCTAAGAACACAGATACGCAGTATTTT. This gives the protein CASSPKNTDTQYF. The gene calls are TRBV18 and TRBJ2-3; D gene ambiguous. The germline gives CDR1 KGHSH, CDR2 LQKENI. Trimming removed 6 bases from V and 2 bases from J, with 9 bases in between. The CDR3 spans 13 residues.

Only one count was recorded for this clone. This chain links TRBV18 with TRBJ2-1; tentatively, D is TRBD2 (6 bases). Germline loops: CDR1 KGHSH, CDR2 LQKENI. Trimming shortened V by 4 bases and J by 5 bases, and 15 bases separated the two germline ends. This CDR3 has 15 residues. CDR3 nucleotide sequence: TGTGCCAGCTCACAGGAGGGACGGAATCACAATGAGCAGTTCTTC. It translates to CASSQEGRNHNEQFF.

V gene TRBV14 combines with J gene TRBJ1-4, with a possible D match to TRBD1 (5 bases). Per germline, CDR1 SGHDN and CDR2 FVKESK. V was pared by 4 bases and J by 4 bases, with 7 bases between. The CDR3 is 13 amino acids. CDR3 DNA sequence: TGTGCCAGCAGCCGGGGCCTTAATGAAAAACTGTTTTTT. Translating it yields CASSRGLNEKLFF.

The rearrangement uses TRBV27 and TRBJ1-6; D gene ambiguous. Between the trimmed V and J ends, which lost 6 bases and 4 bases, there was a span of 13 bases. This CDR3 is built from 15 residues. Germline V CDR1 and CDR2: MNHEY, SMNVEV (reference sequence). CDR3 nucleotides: TGTGCCAGCAGGGAGGACCGGCAGTATAATTCACCCCTCCACTTT. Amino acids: CASREDRQYNSPLHF.

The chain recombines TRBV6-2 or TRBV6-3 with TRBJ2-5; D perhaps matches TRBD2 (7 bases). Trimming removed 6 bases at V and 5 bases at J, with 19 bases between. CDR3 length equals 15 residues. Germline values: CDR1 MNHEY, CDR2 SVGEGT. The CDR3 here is CASSSSGGRWETQYF. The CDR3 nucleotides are TGTGCCAGCAGCTCCTCGGGGGGCCGGTGGGAGACCCAGTACTTC.

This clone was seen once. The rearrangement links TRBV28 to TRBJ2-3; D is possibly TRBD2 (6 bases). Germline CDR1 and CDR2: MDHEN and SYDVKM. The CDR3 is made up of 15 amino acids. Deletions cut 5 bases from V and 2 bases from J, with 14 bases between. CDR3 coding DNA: TGTGCCAGCAGTACACGGGGGTCGTTCACAGATACGCAGTATTTT. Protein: CASSTRGSFTDTQYF.

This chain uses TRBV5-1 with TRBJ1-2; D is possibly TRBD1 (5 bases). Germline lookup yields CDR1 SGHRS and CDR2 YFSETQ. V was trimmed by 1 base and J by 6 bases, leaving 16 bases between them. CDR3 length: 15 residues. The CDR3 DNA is TGCGCCAGCAGCTTGCCCCTGCCAGGGTTAGATGGCTACACCTTC. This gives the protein CASSLPLPGLDGYTF.